These 5 T cell receptor beta chains came from one sample sequenced in a study of blood T cells in healthy people across ages. Alongside a J-beta primer mix, a sample-barcoded 5' primer served in a second PCR lasting about 7 to 12 cycles. TCRdb fed the 5' RACE reads into MiXCR, producing one record per CDR3 protein. The sample yields 700,000 or so distinct CDR3 sequences, approximately 21% seen once. Sequenced sample: blood. The source of these receptors is a man aged 65 to 79 in good health.

V and J are TRBV4-1 and TRBJ2-1, with D unclear. The CDR3 runs to 16 residues. V was pared by 0 bases and J by 2 bases, with 11 bases between. The germline V gene encodes CDR1 MGHRA and CDR2 YSYEKL. The CDR3 region is CASSQERLAAYNEQFF. The CDR3 coding sequence is TGCGCCAGCAGCCAAGAAAGACTGGCGGCCTACAATGAGCAGTTCTTC.

The chain employs TRBV18 and TRBJ1-1; possibly TRBD1 for D (5 bases). The CDR3 runs 16 residues. V was trimmed by 3 bases and J by 0 bases, leaving 14 bases between them. Germline CDR1 is KGHSH and CDR2 is LQKENI. Here the CDR3 reads CASSPTPGFMNTEAFF. The DNA of the CDR3 is TGTGCCAGCTCACCCACCCCAGGGTTCATGAACACTGAAGCTTTCTTT. Drawing the rest from reference TRBV18 and TRBJ1-1, the complete variable domain is NAGVMQNPRHLVRRRGQEARLRCSPMKGHSHVYWYRQLPEEGLKFMVYLQKENIIDESGMPKERFSAEFPKEGPSILRIQQVVRGDSAAYFCASSPTPGFMNTEAFFGQGTRLTVV.

This clonotype was counted only a few times. This chain links TRBV6-5 with TRBJ1-2; D perhaps matches TRBD1 (6 bases). This CDR3 comprises 14 residues. Germline CDR1 reads MNHEY; CDR2 reads SVGAGI. V lost 9 bases, J lost 8 bases, and 22 bases lay in between. The CDR3 is CASRRTGTSWGYTF. The CDR3, as DNA: TGTGCCAGTCGAAGAACAGGGACCTCTTGGGGCTACACCTTC.

Worth noting for this clonotype: One end of the junction is discordant with germline, which a read error may explain. The chain has TRBV20-1 and TRBJ1-5; D is perhaps TRBD1 (5 bases). The CDR3 totals 12 residues. The V gene's germline CDR1 is DFQATT and CDR2 SNEGSKA (reference sequence). CDR3 amino acids: CSASSGVQPRHF. The CDR3, as DNA: TGCAGTGCCAGCTCGGGGGTTCAGCCCCGGCATTTT.

This clonotype turned up a few times. This rearrangement joins TRBV20-1 to TRBJ1-5, with D possibly being TRBD1 (6 bases). Germline-derived CDR1 and CDR2 are DFQATT and SNEGSKA (reference sequence). V lost 5 bases, J lost 3 bases, and 11 bases lay in between. The CDR3 spans 13 residues. CDR3 nucleotides: TGCAGTGCTGCCGGGGGGCACAATCAGCCCCAGCATTTT. This sequence encodes CSAAGGHNQPQHF.